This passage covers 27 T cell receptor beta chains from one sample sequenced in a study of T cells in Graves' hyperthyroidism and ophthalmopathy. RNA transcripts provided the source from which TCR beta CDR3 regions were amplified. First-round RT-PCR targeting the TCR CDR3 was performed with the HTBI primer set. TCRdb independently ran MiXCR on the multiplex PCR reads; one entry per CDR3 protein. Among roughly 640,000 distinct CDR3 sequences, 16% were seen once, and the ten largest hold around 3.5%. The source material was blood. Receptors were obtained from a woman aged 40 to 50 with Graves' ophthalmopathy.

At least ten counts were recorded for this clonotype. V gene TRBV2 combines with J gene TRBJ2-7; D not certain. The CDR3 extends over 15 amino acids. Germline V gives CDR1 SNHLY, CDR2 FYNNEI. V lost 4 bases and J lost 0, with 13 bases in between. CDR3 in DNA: TGTGCCAGCAGTGGTGAGACTGCCAGCTCCTACGAGCAGTACTTC. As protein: CASSGETASSYEQYF. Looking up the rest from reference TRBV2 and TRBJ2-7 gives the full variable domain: EPEVTQTPSHQVTQMGQEVILRCVPISNHLYFYWYRQILGQKVEFLVSFYNNEISEKSEIFDDQFSVERPDGSNFTLKIRSTKLEDSAMYFCASSGETASSYEQYFGPGTRLTVT.

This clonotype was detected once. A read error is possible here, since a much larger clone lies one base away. The CDR3 nucleotides are TGCGCCAGCAGCCTCACTCGCGCCCATGGCTACGCCTTC. This encodes CASSLTRAHGYAF. The rearrangement links TRBV5-1 to TRBJ1-2; no definite D call. The CDR3 has 13 amino acids. Germline V gene sequence: CDR1 SGHRS, CDR2 YFSETQ.

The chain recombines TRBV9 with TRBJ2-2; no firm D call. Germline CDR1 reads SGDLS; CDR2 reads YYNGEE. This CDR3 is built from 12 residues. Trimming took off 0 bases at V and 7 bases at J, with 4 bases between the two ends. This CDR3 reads CASSVGHGELFF. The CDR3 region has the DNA TGTGCCAGCAGCGTAGGGCACGGGGAGCTGTTTTTT.

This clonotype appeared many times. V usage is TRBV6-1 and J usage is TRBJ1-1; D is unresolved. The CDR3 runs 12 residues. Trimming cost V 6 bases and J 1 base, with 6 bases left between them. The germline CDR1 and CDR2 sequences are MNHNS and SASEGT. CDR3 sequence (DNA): TGTGCCAGCAGCACCACGAACACTGAAGCTTTCTTT. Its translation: CASSTTNTEAFF.

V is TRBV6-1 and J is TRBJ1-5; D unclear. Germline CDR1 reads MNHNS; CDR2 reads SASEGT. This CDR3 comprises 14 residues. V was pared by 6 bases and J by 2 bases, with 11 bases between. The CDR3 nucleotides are TGTGCCAGCAGAGCAATTAGGGGCAATCAGCCCCAGCATTTT. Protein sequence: CASRAIRGNQPQHF.

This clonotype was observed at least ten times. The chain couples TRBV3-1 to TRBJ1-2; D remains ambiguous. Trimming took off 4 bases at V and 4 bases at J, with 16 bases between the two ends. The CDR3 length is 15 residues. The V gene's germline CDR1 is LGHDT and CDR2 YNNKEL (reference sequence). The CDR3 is CASSRHEGSGYGYTF. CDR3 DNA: TGTGCCAGCAGCCGACACGAGGGCAGTGGCTATGGCTACACCTTC.

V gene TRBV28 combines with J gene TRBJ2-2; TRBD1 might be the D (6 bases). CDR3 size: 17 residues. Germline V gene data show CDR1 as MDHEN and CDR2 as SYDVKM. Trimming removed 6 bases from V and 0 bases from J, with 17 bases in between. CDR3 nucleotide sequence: TGTGCCAGCAGCTGGGACATCGGCTCTCCGAACACCGGGGAGCTGTTTTTT. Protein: CASSWDIGSPNTGELFF.

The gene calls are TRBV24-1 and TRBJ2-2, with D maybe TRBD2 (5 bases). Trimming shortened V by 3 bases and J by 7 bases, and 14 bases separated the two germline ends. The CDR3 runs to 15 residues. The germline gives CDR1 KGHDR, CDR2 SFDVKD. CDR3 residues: CATSDPGRGNGELFF. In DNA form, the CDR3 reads TGTGCCACCAGTGATCCTGGCAGAGGGAACGGGGAGCTGTTTTTT.

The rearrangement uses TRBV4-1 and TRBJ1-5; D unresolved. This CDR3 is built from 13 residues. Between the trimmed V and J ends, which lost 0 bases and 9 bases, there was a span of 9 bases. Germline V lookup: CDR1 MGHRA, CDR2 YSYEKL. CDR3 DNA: TGCGCCAGCAGCCAAGATACGACGGCGCCCCAGCATTTT. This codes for CASSQDTTAPQHF.

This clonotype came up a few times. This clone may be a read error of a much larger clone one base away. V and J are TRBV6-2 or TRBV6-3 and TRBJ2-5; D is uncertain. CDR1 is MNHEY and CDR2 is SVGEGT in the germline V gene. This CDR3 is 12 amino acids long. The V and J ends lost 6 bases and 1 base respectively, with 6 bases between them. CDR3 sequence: CASSPVQETQYF. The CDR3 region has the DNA TGTGCCAGCAGCCCCGTCCAAGAGACCCAGTACTTC.

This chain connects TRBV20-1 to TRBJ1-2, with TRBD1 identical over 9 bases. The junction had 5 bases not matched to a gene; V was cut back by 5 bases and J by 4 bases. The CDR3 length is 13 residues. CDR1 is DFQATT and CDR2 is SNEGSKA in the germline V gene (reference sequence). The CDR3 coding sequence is TGCAGTGCTGCCGGGACAGGGACCTATGGCTACACCTTC. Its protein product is CSAAGTGTYGYTF.

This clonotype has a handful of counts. The CDR3: CASSPGRLRAEAFF. CDR3 in DNA: TGTGCCAGCAGCCCAGGGCGCCTCAGGGCTGAAGCTTTCTTT. This chain uses TRBV7-2 with TRBJ1-1, with D possibly matching TRBD1 (5 bases). This CDR3 region has 14 residues. V lost 5 bases and J 6 bases, leaving 16 bases between the germline ends. Germline V gene lookup returns CDR1 SGHTA and CDR2 FQGNSA. The entire variable domain, with the rest obtained from reference TRBV7-2 and TRBJ1-1, is as follows: GAGVSQSPSNKVTEKGKDVELRCDPISGHTALYWYRQSLGQGLEFLIYFQGNSAPDKSGLPSDRFSAERTGGSVSTLTIQRTQQEDSAVYLCASSPGRLRAEAFFGQGTRLTVV.

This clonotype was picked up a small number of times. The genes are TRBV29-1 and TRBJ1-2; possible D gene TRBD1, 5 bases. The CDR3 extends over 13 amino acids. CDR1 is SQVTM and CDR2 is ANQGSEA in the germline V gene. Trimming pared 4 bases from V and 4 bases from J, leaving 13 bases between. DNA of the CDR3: TGCAGCGTTGGGGTCCAGGGAGGCTATGGCTACACCTTC. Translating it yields CSVGVQGGYGYTF.

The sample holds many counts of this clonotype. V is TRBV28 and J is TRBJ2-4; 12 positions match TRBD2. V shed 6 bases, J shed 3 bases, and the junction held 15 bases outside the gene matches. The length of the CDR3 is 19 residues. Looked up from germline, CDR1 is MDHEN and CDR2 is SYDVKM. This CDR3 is CASSPGLAGRGGGKNIQYF. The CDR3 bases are TGTGCCAGCAGCCCCGGACTAGCGGGGAGAGGGGGGGGCAAAAACATTCAGTACTTC. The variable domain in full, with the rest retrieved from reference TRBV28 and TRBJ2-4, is DVKVTQSSRYLVKRTGEKVFLECVQDMDHENMFWYRQDPGLGLRLIYFSYDVKMKEKGDIPEGYSVSREKKERFSLILESASTNQTSMYLCASSPGLAGRGGGKNIQYFGAGTRLSVL.

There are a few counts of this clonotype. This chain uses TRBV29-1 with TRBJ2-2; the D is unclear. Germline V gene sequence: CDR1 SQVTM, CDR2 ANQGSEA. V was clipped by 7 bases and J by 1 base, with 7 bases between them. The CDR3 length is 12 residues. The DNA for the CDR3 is TGCAGCGCCCACTGGAACACCGGGGAGCTGTTTTTT. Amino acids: CSAHWNTGELFF.

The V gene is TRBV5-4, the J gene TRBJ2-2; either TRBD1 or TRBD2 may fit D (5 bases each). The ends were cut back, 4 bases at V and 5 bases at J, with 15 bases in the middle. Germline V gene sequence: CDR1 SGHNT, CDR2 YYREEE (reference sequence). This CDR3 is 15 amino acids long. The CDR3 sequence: CASSPGTVETGELFF. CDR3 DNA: TGTGCCAGCAGCCCAGGGACGGTCGAAACCGGGGAGCTGTTTTTT.

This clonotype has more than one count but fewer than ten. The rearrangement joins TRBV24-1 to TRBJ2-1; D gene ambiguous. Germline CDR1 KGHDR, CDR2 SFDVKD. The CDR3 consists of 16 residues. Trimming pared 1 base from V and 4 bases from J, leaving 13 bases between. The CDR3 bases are TGTGCCACCAGTGATTTCGAGACAAAAAATTACAATGAGCAGTTCTTC. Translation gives CATSDFETKNYNEQFF.

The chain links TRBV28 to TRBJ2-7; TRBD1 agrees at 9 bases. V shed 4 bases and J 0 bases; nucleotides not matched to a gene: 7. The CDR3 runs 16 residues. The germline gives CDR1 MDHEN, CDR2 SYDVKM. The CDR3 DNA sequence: TGTGCCAGCAGTTCCTCCCCGGGACAGGGCTCCTACGAGCAGTACTTC. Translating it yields CASSSSPGQGSYEQYF.

The CDR3 DNA reads TGTGCTACCTCATCGTGGGGTCTCTCCTACGAGCAGTACTTC. It encodes CATSSWGLSYEQYF. This rearrangement joins TRBV12-5 to TRBJ2-7, with D uncertain. Trimming removed 10 bases at V and 0 bases at J, with 16 bases between. From germline, CDR1 is LGHNT and CDR2 FRNRAP. CDR3 length: 14 residues.

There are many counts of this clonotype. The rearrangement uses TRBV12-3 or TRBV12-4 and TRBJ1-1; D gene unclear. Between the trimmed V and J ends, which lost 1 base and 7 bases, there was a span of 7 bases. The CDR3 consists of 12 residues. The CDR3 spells CASSLGVIEAFF. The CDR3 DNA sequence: TGTGCCAGCAGTTTAGGGGTTATTGAAGCTTTCTTT.

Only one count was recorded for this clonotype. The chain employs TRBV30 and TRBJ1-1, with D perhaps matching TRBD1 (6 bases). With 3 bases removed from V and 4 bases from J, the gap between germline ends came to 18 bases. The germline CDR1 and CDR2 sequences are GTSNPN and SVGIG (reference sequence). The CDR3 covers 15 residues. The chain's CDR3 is CAWRPTGSSGTEAFF. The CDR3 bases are TGTGCCTGGAGACCAACAGGGTCATCTGGCACTGAAGCTTTCTTT.

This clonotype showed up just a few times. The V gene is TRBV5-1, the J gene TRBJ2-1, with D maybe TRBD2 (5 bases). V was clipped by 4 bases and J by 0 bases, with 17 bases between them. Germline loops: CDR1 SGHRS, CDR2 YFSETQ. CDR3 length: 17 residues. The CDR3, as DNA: TGCGCCAGCAGCCCCACTAGTCCCCCTAGCTCCTACAATGAGCAGTTCTTC. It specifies CASSPTSPPSSYNEQFF.

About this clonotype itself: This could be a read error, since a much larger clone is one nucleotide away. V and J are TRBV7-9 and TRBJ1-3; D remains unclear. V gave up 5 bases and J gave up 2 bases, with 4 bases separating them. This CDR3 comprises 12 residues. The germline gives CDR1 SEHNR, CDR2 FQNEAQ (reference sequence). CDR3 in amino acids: CASSPPGNTIYF. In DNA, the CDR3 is TGTGCCAGCAGCCCGCCTGGAAACACCATATATTTT.

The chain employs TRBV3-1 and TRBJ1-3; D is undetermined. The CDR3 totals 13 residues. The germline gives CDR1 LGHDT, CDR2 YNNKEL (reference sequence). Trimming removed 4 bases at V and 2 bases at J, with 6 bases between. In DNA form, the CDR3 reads TGTGCCAGCAGCCCCCTCGCTGGAAACACCATATATTTT. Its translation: CASSPLAGNTIYF.

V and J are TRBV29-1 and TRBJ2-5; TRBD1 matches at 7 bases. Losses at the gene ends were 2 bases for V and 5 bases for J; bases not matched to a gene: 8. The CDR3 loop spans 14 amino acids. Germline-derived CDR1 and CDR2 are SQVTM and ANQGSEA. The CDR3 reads CSVESSTGLETQYF. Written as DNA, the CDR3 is TGCAGCGTTGAATCTTCGACAGGGTTGGAGACCCAGTACTTC. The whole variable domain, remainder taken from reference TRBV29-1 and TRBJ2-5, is SAVISQKPSRDICQRGTSLTIQCQVDSQVTMMFWYRQQPGQSLTLIATANQGSEATYESGFVIDKFPISRPNLTFSTLTVSNMSPEDSSIYLCSVESSTGLETQYFGPGTRLLVL.

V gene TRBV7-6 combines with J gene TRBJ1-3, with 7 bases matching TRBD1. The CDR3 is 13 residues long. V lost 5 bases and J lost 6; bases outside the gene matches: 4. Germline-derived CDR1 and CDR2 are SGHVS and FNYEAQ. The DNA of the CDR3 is TGTGCCAGCAGCCCCGACAGGGCAAACACCATATATTTT. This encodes CASSPDRANTIYF.

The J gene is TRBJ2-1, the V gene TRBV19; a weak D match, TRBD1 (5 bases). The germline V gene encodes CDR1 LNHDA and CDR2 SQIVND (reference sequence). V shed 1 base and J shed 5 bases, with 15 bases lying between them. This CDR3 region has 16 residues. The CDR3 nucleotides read TGTGCCAGTAGTATAGTGGGCAGGGCGAAGAACAATGAGCAGTTCTTC. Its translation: CASSIVGRAKNNEQFF.